This T cell receptor (beta chain) was identified during a study of glioma-infiltrating T cells. The CDR3 runs to 14 residues. The germline V gene has CDR1 LGHNA and CDR2 YNFKEQ. Between the trimmed V and J ends, which lost 0 bases and 7 bases, there was a span of 7 bases. The iRepertoire nested amplicon-rescue multiplex PCR amplified TCR alpha and beta CDR3s from RNA. For one-step reverse transcription and amplification, roughly 95-450 ng of tissue mRNA or PBMC total RNA was used. TCRdb recomputed calls from the multiplex PCR reads with MiXCR, one row per CDR3 protein. The sample holds under 150,000 distinct CDR3 sequences, roughly two fifths seen once.

The source of this sequence is a human donor with low-grade glioma or glioblastoma, undergoing nonglioma brain surgery, or in good health (not recorded which). Input material: glioma tissue, nonneoplastic brain tissue, or PBMCs (not recorded which). The chain uses TRBV4-2 and TRBJ1-6, with unresolved D. The CDR3 DNA follows: TGTGCCAGCAGCCAAGAGACGGAAAATTCACCCCTCCACTTT. Amino acids: CASSQETENSPLHF.